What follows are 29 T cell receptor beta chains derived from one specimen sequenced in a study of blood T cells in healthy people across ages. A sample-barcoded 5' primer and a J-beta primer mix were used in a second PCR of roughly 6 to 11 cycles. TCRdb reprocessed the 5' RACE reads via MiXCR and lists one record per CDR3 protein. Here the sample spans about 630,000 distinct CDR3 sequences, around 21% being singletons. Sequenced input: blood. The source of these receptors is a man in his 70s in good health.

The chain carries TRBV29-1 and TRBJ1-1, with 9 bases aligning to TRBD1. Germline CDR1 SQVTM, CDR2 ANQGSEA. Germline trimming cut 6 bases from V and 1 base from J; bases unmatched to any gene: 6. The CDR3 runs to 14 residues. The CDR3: CSVPDRGKNTEAFF. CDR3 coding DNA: TGCAGCGTCCCGGACAGGGGAAAGAACACTGAAGCTTTCTTT.

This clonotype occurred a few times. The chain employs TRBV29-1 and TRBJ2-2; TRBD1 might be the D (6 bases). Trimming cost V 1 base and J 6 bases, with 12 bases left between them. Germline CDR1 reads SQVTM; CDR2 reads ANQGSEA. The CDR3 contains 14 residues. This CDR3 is CSVEVQGRSGELFF. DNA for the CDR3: TGCAGCGTTGAAGTTCAGGGGCGATCCGGGGAGCTGTTTTTT.

The CDR3: CASRPMVGTDTQYF. CDR3 DNA sequence: TGTGCCAGCAGGCCCATGGTTGGCACAGATACGCAGTATTTT. This chain uses TRBV12-3 or TRBV12-4 with TRBJ2-3, with D uncertain. V was cut by 6 bases and J by 1 base, with 11 bases left in between. This CDR3 contains 14 residues.

DNA of the CDR3: TGTGCCAGCAGTTTGTCTCAGATTAACACCGGGGAGCTGTTTTTT. Amino acid sequence: CASSLSQINTGELFF. The chain couples TRBV28 to TRBJ2-2; D remains ambiguous. CDR1 and CDR2 (germline): MDHEN, SYDVKM. Trimming removed 3 bases at V and 2 bases at J, with 10 bases between. The CDR3 contains 15 residues. Variable domain in full (rest from reference TRBV28 and TRBJ2-2): DVKVTQSSRYLVKRTGEKVFLECVQDMDHENMFWYRQDPGLGLRLIYFSYDVKMKEKGDIPEGYSVSREKKERFSLILESASTNQTSMYLCASSLSQINTGELFFGEGSRLTVL.

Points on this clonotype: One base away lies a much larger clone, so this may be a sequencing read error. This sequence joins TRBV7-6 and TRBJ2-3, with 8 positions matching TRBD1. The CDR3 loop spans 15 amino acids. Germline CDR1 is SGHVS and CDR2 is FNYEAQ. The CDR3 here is CASSSGTGRTDTLYF. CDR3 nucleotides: TGTGCCAGCAGCTCTGGGACAGGCCGCACAGATACGCTGTATTTT.

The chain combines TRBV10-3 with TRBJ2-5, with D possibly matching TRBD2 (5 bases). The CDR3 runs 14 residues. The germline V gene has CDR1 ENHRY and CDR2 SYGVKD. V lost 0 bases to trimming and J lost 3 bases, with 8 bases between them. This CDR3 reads CAISESWEKETQYF. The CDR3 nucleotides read TGTGCCATCAGTGAGTCGTGGGAGAAAGAGACCCAGTACTTC.

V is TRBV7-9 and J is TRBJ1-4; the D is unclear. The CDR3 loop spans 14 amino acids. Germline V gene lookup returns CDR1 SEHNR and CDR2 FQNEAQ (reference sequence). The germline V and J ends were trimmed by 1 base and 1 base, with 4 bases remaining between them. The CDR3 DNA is TGTGCCAGCAGCTTAGGCATAACTAATGAAAAACTGTTTTTT. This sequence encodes CASSLGITNEKLFF.

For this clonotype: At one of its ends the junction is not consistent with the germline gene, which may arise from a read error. CDR3 loop: CASSGQGRHQEIQYF. The DNA of the CDR3 is TGTGCCAGCAGCGGACAGGGACGGCACCAAGAGATCCAGTACTTC. The genes are TRBV9 and TRBJ2-5; 7 bases agree with TRBD1. Germline V gene lookup returns CDR1 SGDLS and CDR2 YYNGEE. This CDR3 region has 15 residues.

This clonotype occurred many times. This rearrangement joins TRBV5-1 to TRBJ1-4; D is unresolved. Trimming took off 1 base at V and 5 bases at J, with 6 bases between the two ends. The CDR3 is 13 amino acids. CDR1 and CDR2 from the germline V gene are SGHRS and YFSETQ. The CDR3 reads CASSLKPNEKLFF. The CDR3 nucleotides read TGCGCCAGCAGCTTGAAGCCGAATGAAAAACTGTTTTTT.

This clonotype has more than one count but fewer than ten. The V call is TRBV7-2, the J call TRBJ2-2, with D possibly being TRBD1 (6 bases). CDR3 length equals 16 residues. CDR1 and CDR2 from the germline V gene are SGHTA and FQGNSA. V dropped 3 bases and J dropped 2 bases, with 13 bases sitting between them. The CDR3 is CASSFSGTLNTGELFF. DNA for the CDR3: TGTGCCAGCAGCTTCTCCGGGACATTAAACACCGGGGAGCTGTTTTTT.

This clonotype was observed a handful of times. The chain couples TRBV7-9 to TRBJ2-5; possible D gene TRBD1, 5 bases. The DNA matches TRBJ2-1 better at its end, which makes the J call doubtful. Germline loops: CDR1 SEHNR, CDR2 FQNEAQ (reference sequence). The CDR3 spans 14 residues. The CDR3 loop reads CASSPEHRLNEQFF. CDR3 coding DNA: TGTGCCAGCAGCCCAGAGCACAGGTTGAATGAGCAGTTCTTC.

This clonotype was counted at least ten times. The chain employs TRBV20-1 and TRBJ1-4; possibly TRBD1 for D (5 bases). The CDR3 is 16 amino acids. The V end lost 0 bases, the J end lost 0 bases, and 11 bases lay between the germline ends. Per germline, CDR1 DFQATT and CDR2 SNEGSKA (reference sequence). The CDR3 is CSARDGAGSTNEKLFF. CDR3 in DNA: TGCAGTGCTAGAGATGGGGCAGGGTCAACTAATGAAAAACTGTTTTTT.

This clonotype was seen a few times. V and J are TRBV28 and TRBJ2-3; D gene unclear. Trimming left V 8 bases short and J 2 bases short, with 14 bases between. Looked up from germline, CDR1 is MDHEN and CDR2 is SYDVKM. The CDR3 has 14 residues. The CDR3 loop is CASLPNGSTDTQYF. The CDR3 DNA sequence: TGTGCCAGCTTACCAAACGGATCCACAGATACGCAGTATTTT.

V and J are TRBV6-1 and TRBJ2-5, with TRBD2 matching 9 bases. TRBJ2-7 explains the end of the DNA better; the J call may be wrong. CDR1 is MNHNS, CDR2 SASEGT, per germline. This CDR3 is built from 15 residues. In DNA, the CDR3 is TGTGCCAGCAGTGGGGGAATAGCGGGAGTAGTCGAGCAGTACTTC. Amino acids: CASSGGIAGVVEQYF.

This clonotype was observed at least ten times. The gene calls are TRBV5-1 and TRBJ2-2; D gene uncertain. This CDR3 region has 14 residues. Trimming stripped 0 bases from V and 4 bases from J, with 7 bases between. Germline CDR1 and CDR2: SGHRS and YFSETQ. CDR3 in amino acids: CASSLDPATGELFF. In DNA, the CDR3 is TGCGCCAGCAGCTTGGACCCCGCCACCGGGGAGCTGTTTTTT.

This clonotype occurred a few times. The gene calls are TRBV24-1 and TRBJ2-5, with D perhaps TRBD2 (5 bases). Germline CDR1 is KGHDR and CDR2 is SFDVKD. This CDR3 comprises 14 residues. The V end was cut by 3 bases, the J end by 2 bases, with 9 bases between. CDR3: CATSDPGLQETQYF. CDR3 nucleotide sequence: TGTGCCACCAGTGATCCTGGACTGCAAGAGACCCAGTACTTC.

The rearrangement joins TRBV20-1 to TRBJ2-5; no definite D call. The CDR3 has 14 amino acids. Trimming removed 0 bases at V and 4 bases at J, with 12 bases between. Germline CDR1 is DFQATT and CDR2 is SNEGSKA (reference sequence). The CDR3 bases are TGCAGTGCTAGAGAATGGCGCGAGCGAGAGACCCAGTACTTC. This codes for CSAREWRERETQYF.

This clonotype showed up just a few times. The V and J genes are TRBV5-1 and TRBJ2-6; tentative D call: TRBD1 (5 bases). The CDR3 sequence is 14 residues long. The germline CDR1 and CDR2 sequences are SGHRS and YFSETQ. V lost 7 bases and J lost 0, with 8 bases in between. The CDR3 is CASGDSSGANVLTF. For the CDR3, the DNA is TGCGCCAGCGGCGACAGCTCTGGGGCCAACGTCCTGACTTTC.

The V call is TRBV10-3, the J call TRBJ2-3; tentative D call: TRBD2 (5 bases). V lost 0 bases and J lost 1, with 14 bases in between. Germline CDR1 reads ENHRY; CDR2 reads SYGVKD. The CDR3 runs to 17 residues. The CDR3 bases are TGTGCCATCAGTGAGTCGAGGACTCGAGAGCGCACAGATACGCAGTATTTT. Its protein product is CAISESRTRERTDTQYF.

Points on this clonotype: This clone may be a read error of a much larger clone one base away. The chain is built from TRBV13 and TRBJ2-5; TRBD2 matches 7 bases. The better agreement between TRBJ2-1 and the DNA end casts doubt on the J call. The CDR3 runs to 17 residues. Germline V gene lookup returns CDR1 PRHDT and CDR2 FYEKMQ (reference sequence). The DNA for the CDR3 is TGTGCCGGCAGCTTAGAAGGAGCGGGAAGCTCCTACAATGAGCAGTTCTTC. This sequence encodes CAGSLEGAGSSYNEQFF.

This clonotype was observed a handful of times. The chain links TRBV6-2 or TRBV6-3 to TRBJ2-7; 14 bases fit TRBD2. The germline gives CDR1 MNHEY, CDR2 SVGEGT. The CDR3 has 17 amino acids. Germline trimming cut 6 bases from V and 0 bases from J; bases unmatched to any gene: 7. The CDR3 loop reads CASSGLAGGLLSYEQYF. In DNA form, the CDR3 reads TGTGCCAGCAGCGGACTAGCGGGAGGCCTTCTCTCCTACGAGCAGTACTTC.

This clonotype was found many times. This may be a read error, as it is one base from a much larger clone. DNA for the CDR3: TGTGCCAGCAGTTCCTATGACGAGCAGTACTTC. Protein product: CASSSYDEQYF. The gene calls are TRBV6-5 and TRBJ2-5; no clear D. The last part of the DNA fits TRBJ2-7 better; the J call may be wrong. From germline, CDR1 is MNHEY and CDR2 SVGAGI. This CDR3 has 11 residues.

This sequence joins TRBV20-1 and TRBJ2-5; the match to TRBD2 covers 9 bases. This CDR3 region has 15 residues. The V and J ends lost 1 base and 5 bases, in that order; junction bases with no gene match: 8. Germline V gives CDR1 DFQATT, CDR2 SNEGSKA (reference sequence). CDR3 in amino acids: CSARVAGGPWETQYF. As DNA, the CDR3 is TGCAGTGCTAGAGTTGCGGGAGGGCCGTGGGAGACCCAGTACTTC.

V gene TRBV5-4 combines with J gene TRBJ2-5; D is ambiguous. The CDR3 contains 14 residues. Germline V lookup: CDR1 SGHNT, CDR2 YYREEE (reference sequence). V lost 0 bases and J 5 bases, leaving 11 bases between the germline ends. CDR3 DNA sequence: TGTGCCAGCAGCTTGGGTTCTCGTATCGAGACCCAGTACTTC. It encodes CASSLGSRIETQYF.

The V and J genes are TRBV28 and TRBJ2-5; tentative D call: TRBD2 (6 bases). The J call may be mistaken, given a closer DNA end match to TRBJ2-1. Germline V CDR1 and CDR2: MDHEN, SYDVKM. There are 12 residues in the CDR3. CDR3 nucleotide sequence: TGTGCCAGCAGGGCATGGGACGGGGGGCAGTTCTTC. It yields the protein CASRAWDGGQFF.

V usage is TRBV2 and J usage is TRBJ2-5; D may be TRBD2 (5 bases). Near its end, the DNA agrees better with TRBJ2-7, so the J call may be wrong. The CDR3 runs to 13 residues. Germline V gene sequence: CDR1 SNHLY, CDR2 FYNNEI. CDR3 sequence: CASRGLDYYEQYF. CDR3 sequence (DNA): TGTGCCAGCAGAGGACTTGATTACTACGAGCAGTACTTC.

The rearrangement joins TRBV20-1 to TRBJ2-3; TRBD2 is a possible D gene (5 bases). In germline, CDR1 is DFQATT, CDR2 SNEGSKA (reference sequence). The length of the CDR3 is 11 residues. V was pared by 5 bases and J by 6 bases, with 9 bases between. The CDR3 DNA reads TGCAGTGCTCCTAGCATGGATACGCAGTATTTT. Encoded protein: CSAPSMDTQYF.

The CDR3 DNA reads TGTGCCAGCAGCGGGGGACAAAACCCCTATGGCTACACCTTC. Amino acids: CASSGGQNPYGYTF. V usage is TRBV6-2 or TRBV6-3 and J usage is TRBJ1-2, with D possibly being TRBD1 (6 bases). The CDR3 is 14 amino acids. V gave up 6 bases and J gave up 4 bases, with 15 bases separating them. Germline loops: CDR1 MNHEY, CDR2 SVGEGT.

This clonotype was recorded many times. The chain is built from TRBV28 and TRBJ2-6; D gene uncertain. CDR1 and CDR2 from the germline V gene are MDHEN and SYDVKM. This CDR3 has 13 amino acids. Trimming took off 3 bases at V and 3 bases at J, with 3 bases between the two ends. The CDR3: CASSLSGANVLTF. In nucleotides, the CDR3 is TGTGCCAGCAGTTTGAGTGGGGCCAACGTCCTGACTTTC.